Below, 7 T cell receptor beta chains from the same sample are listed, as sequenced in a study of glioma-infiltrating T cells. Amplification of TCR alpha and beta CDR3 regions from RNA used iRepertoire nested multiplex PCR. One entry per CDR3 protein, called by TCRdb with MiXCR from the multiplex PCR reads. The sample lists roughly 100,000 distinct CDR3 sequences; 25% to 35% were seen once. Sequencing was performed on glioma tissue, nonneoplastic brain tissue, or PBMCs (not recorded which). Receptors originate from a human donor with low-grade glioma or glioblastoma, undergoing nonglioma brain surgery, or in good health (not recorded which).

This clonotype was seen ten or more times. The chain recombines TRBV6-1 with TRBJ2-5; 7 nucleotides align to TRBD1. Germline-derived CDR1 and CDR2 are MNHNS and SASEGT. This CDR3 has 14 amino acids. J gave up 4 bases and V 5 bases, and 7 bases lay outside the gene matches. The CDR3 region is CASSSATGLETQYF. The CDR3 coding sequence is TGTGCCAGCAGTTCCGCGACAGGGCTAGAGACCCAGTACTTC.

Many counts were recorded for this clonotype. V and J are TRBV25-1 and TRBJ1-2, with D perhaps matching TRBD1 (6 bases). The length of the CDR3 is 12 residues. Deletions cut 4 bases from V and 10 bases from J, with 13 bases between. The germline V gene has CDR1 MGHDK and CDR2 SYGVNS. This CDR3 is CASSGQDFDYTF. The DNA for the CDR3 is TGTGCCAGCAGTGGACAGGACTTTGACTACACCTTC.

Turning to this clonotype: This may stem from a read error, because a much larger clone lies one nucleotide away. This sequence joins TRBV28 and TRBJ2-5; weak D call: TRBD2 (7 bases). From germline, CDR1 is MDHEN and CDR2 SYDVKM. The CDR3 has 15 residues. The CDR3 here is CAGSFPRGGEETQYF. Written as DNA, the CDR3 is TGTGCCGGCAGTTTCCCCAGGGGAGGGGAAGAGACCCAGTACTTC.

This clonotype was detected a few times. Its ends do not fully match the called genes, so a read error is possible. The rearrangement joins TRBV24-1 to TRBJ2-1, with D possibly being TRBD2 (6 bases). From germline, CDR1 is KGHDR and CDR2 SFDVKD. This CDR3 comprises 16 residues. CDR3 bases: TGTGCCACCAGTGATCACCCCGGGAGCTCCTACAATGAGCAGCTCTTC. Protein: CATSDHPGSSYNEQLF.

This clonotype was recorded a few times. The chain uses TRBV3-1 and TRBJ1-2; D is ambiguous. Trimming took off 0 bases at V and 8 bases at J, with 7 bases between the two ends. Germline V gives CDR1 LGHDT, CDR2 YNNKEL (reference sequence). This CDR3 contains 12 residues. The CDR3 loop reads CASSQDPAGYTF. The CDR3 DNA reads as TGTGCCAGCAGCCAAGATCCGGCCGGCTACACCTTC.

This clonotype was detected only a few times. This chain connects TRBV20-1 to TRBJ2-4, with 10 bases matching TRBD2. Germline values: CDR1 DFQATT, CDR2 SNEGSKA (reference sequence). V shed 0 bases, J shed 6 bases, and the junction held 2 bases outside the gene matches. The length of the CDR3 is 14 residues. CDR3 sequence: CSAREASGGNIQYF. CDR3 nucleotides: TGCAGTGCTAGAGAGGCTAGCGGGGGAAACATTCAGTACTTC.

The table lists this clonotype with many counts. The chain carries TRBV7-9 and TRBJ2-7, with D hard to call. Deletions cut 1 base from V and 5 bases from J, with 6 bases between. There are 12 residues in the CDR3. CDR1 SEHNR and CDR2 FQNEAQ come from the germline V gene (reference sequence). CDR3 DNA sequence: TGTGCCAGCAGCTTAGTAGGGAACGAGCAGTACTTC. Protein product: CASSLVGNEQYF.